This paragraph reports one T cell receptor beta chain. Under the authors' procedure: Reference gene primer amplification gave nucleated cell count estimates. TCRdb keeps only in-frame clones here, not all; method: immunoSEQ multiplex PCR. V, J and clone size reflect that table, while D and trimming were determined from the DNA. The data hold around 150,000 clones, with about 87% observed a single time. This CDR3 is 13 amino acids long. V lost 3 bases and J 4 bases, leaving 9 bases between the germline ends. From germline, CDR1 is LNHNV and CDR2 YYDKDF (reference sequence). The sample is drawn from a study of blood T cell repertoires in COVID-19. Overall study: Whether acute or convalescent, the COVID-19 samples came from the United States, Italy and Spain. PBMCs, B-cell-depleted T cells, or T cells were the source of the cDNA or gDNA that made up the material.

The J gene is TRBJ1-1, the V gene TRBV15; TRBD1 might be the D (6 bases). Material: peripheral blood. The clonotype originates from a middle-aged woman with acute or convalescent COVID-19. The CDR3 loop is CATSRTGGTEAFF. CDR3 DNA: TGTGCCACCAGCAGGACAGGTGGCACTGAAGCTTTCTTT.